Listed below are T cell receptor beta chains from one sample, sequenced in a study of blood T cell repertoires in COVID-19. Produced via immunoSEQ multiplex PCR; TCRdb's table is partial and in-frame only. The sample includes a few hundred thousand clones, around four fifths of them seen just once. The specimen sequenced was peripheral blood. The receptors were gathered from a man in his 60s who had recovered from COVID-19. CDR3s include the opening cysteine and the closing phenylalanine or tryptophan. D genes are given only for firm matches. Clone size is not always given. Where it is, it says once, few, many or a class for expanded clones.

CDR3 protein: CASSLVAQGSISPLHF
CDR3 DNA: TGCGCCAGCAGCTTGGTGGCACAGGGCTCTATCTCACCCCTCCACTTT
V gene: TRBV5-1
D gene: -
J gene: TRBJ1-6
clone size: -

CDR3 protein: CASSQDRGWSSYEQYF
CDR3 DNA: TGTGCCAGCAGCCAAGATCGGGGGTGGAGCTCCTACGAGCAGTACTTC
V gene: TRBV4-2
D gene: -
J gene: TRBJ2-7
clone size: -

CDR3 protein: CASSYRATRLETQYF
CDR3 DNA: TGTGCCAGCAGTTACAGAGCTACCCGGTTAGAGACCCAGTACTTC
V gene: TRBV6-2/TRBV6-3
D gene: -
J gene: TRBJ2-5
clone size: -

CDR3 protein: CASSLSGFTKETQYF
CDR3 DNA: TGCGCCAGCAGCTTGTCGGGGTTTACCAAGGAGACCCAGTACTTC
V gene: TRBV5-1
D gene: -
J gene: TRBJ2-5
clone size: -

CDR3 protein: CASSLAGTGATEAFF
CDR3 DNA: TGTGCCAGCAGCTTAGCCGGGACAGGGGCCACTGAAGCTTTCTTT
V gene: TRBV11-2
D gene: TRBD1
J gene: TRBJ1-1
clone size: -

CDR3 protein: CASSELAGDTDTQYF
CDR3 DNA: TGTGCCAGCAGTGAACTAGCGGGGGACACAGATACGCAGTATTTT
V gene: TRBV6-1
D gene: TRBD2
J gene: TRBJ2-3
clone size: -

CDR3 protein: CASRNTGGYEQYF
CDR3 DNA: TGTGCCAGCAGGAACACAGGGGGGTACGAGCAGTACTTC
V gene: TRBV12-3/TRBV12-4
D gene: TRBD1
J gene: TRBJ2-7
clone size: -

CDR3 protein: CASSLAGLVMNSNQPQHF
CDR3 DNA: TGTGCCAGCAGCTTGGCTGGACTGGTAATGAATAGCAATCAGCCCCAGCATTTT
V gene: TRBV5-8
D gene: -
J gene: TRBJ1-5
clone size: -

CDR3 protein: CASSYPRGNEQFF
CDR3 DNA: TGTGCCAGCAGCTACCCGAGAGGTAATGAGCAGTTCTTC
V gene: TRBV11-2
D gene: -
J gene: TRBJ2-1
clone size: -

CDR3 protein: CASSISLTEAFF
CDR3 DNA: TGTGCCAGTAGTATTTCGTTAACTGAAGCTTTCTTT
V gene: TRBV19
D gene: -
J gene: TRBJ1-1
clone size: -

CDR3 protein: CSVRASGPQYKETQYF
CDR3 DNA: TGCAGCGTTAGGGCTAGCGGGCCCCAGTATAAAGAGACCCAGTACTTC
V gene: TRBV29-1
D gene: TRBD2
J gene: TRBJ2-5
clone size: once

CDR3 protein: CASSLAVRRRGGVDTQYF
CDR3 DNA: TGTGCCAGCAGCTTAGCGGTACGCAGGCGGGGGGGCGTGGATACGCAGTATTTT
V gene: TRBV7-2
D gene: TRBD2
J gene: TRBJ2-3
clone size: once

CDR3 protein: CASSSRTGEFEQYF
CDR3 DNA: TGTGCCAGCAGCTCGCGGACTGGAGAGTTCGAGCAGTACTTC
V gene: TRBV5-4
D gene: -
J gene: TRBJ2-7
clone size: -

CDR3 protein: CASSVLAGIDEQFF
CDR3 DNA: TGTGCCAGCAGTGTTCTAGCGGGAATCGATGAGCAGTTCTTC
V gene: TRBV2
D gene: TRBD2
J gene: TRBJ2-1
clone size: once

CDR3 protein: CASSPGGGNTGELFF
CDR3 DNA: TGTGCCAGCAGCCCGGGGGGGGGTAACACCGGGGAGCTGTTTTTT
V gene: TRBV11-3
D gene: TRBD2
J gene: TRBJ2-2
clone size: -

CDR3 protein: CASSLTGSKTEAFF
CDR3 DNA: TGTGCCAGCAGCCTGACAGGGTCTAAAACTGAAGCTTTCTTT
V gene: TRBV7-9
D gene: TRBD1
J gene: TRBJ1-1
clone size: -

CDR3 protein: CASSEGQTNYGYTF
CDR3 DNA: TGTGCCAGCTCAGAGGGACAGACTAACTATGGCTACACCTTC
V gene: TRBV18
D gene: TRBD1
J gene: TRBJ1-2
clone size: -

CDR3 protein: CATSEVAGGTGIF
CDR3 DNA: -
V gene: TRBV6-5
D gene: -
J gene: TRBJ2-1
clone size: -

CDR3 protein: CASTPTGRPTEAFF
CDR3 DNA: TGTGCCAGCACCCCGACAGGGAGGCCCACTGAAGCTTTCTTT
V gene: TRBV27
D gene: TRBD1
J gene: TRBJ1-1
clone size: -

CDR3 protein: CASSYSGQGTYGYTF
CDR3 DNA: TGTGCCAGCAGTTACTCGGGACAAGGAACCTATGGCTACACCTTC
V gene: TRBV6-5
D gene: -
J gene: TRBJ1-2
clone size: -

CDR3 protein: CASSQDSDQETQYF
CDR3 DNA: TGTGCCAGCAGCCAAGATAGCGATCAAGAGACCCAGTACTTC
V gene: TRBV4-2
D gene: -
J gene: TRBJ2-5
clone size: few

CDR3 protein: CASSEDRAVDEQYF
CDR3 DNA: TGTGCCAGCAGTGAAGACAGGGCGGTCGACGAGCAGTACTTC
V gene: TRBV2
D gene: -
J gene: TRBJ2-7
clone size: few

CDR3 protein: CASSLNPGVGGRIYEQYF
CDR3 DNA: TGTGCCAGCAGCCTCAACCCCGGGGTGGGCGGGAGAATCTACGAGCAGTACTTC
V gene: TRBV14
D gene: TRBD2
J gene: TRBJ2-7
clone size: -

CDR3 protein: CASSIGAGSTDTQYF
CDR3 DNA: TGTGCCAGTAGTATCGGGGCGGGGAGCACAGATACGCAGTATTTT
V gene: TRBV19
D gene: -
J gene: TRBJ2-3
clone size: -

CDR3 protein: CASSDLLGLAQHEQYF
CDR3 DNA: TGCGCCAGCAGTGACTTATTGGGACTAGCTCAGCACGAGCAGTACTTC
V gene: TRBV10-2
D gene: TRBD2
J gene: TRBJ2-7
clone size: few

CDR3 protein: CASSSRIPLTPSTDTQYF
CDR3 DNA: TGCGCCAGCAGCTCGAGAATCCCTCTCACGCCTAGCACAGATACGCAGTATTTT
V gene: TRBV5-1
D gene: -
J gene: TRBJ2-3
clone size: -

CDR3 protein: CASSSGPIGGSYEQYF
CDR3 DNA: TGTGCCAGCAGCTCAGGACCCATTGGGGGGTCCTACGAGCAGTACTTC
V gene: TRBV7-6
D gene: -
J gene: TRBJ2-7
clone size: few

CDR3 protein: CASSFPPAGGRETQYF
CDR3 DNA: TGTGCCAGCAGCTTTCCCCCCGCGGGGGGCCGGGAGACCCAGTACTTC
V gene: TRBV11-2
D gene: TRBD2
J gene: TRBJ2-5
clone size: few

CDR3 protein: CASSIAGSPLHF
CDR3 DNA: TGTGCCAGTAGTATAGCGGGTTCACCCCTCCACTTT
V gene: TRBV19
D gene: -
J gene: TRBJ1-6
clone size: -

CDR3 protein: CASRIHKSNQPQHF
CDR3 DNA: TGCGCCAGCAGGATTCACAAAAGCAATCAGCCCCAGCATTTT
V gene: TRBV10-1
D gene: -
J gene: TRBJ1-5
clone size: -

CDR3 protein: CASSGSSNNYGYTF
CDR3 DNA: TGCGCCAGCAGTGGGAGCTCGAACAACTATGGCTACACCTTC
V gene: TRBV10-2
D gene: -
J gene: TRBJ1-2
clone size: once

CDR3 protein: CASSYSTGGRGEQFF
CDR3 DNA: TGTGCCAGCAGTTACTCCACAGGGGGACGGGGTGAGCAGTTCTTC
V gene: TRBV6-6
D gene: TRBD1
J gene: TRBJ2-1
clone size: -

CDR3 protein: CASSSPSAGVGTEAFF
CDR3 DNA: TGCGCCAGCAGCTCGCCCTCGGCCGGGGTGGGCACTGAAGCTTTCTTT
V gene: TRBV5-1
D gene: -
J gene: TRBJ1-1
clone size: -

CDR3 protein: CATRLAGTDTQYF
CDR3 DNA: TGTGCTACCCGACTAGCGGGCACAGATACGCAGTATTTT
V gene: TRBV6-5
D gene: TRBD2
J gene: TRBJ2-3
clone size: -

CDR3 protein: CASSRLQQQQPQHF
CDR3 DNA: TGCGCCAGCAGCCGCCTTCAACAGCAGCAGCCCCAGCATTTT
V gene: TRBV4-1
D gene: -
J gene: TRBJ1-5
clone size: -